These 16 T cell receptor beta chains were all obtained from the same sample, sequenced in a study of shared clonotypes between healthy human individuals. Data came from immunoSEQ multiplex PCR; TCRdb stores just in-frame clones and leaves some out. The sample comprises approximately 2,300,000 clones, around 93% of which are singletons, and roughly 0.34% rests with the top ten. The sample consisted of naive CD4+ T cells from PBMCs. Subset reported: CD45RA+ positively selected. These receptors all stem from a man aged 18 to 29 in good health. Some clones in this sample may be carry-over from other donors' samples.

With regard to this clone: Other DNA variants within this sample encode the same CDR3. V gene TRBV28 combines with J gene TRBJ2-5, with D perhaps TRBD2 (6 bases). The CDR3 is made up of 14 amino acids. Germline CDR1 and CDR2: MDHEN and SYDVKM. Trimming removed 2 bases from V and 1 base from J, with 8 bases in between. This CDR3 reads CASSLGGAQETQYF. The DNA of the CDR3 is TGTGCCAGCAGTTTAGGCGGGGCCCAAGAGACCCAGTACTTC. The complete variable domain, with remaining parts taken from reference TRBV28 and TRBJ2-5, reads DVKVTQSSRYLVKRTGEKVFLECVQDMDHENMFWYRQDPGLGLRLIYFSYDVKMKEKGDIPEGYSVSREKKERFSLILESASTNQTSMYLCASSLGGAQETQYFGPGTRLLVL.

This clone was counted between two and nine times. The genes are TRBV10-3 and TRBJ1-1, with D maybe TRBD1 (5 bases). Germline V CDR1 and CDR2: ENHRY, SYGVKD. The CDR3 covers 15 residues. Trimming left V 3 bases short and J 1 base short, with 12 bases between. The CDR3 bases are TGTGCCATCAGTGAAGAGGGACGAAGGAACACTGAAGCTTTCTTT. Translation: CAISEEGRRNTEAFF.

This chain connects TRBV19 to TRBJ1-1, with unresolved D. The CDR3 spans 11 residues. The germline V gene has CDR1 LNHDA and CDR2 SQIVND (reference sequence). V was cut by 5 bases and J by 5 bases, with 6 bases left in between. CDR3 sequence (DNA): TGTGCCAGTAGTGTCAGGACTGAAGCTTTCTTT. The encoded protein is CASSVRTEAFF. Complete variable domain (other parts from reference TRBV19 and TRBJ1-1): DGGITQSPKYLFRKEGQNVTLSCEQNLNHDAMYWYRQDPGQGLRLIYYSQIVNDFQKGDIAEGYSVSREKKESFPLTVTSAQKNPTAFYLCASSVRTEAFFGQGTRLTVV.

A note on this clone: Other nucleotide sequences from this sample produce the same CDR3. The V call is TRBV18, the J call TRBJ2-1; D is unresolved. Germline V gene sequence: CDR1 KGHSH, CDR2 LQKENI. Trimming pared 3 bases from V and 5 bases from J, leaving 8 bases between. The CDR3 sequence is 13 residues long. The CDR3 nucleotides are TGTGCCAGCTCACCGGGCAGGAACAATGAGCAGTTCTTC. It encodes CASSPGRNNEQFF.

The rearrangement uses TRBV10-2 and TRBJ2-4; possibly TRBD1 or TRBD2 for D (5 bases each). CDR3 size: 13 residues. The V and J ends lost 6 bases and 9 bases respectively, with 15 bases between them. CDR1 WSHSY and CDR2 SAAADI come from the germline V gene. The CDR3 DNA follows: TGCGCCAGCAGACTAGGGGCGGGTGGCATTCAGTACTTC. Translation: CASRLGAGGIQYF.

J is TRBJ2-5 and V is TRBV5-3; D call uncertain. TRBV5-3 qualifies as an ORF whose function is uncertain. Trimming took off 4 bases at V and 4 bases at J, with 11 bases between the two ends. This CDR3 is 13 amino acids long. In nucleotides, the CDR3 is TGTGCCAGAAGCGTCAGTTTGGGAGAGACCCAGTACTTC. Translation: CARSVSLGETQYF.

CDR3 region: CASSLGQAWTDTQYF. Written as DNA, the CDR3 is TGTGCCAGCAGCTTAGGACAGGCGTGGACAGATACGCAGTATTTT. The chain has TRBV7-2 and TRBJ2-3; perhaps TRBD1 as D (6 bases). The V end was cut by 1 base, the J end by 3 bases, with 11 bases between. CDR1 and CDR2 (germline): SGHTA, FQGNSA. This CDR3 region has 15 residues. The whole variable domain, filled in from reference TRBV7-2 and TRBJ2-3, reads GAGVSQSPSNKVTEKGKDVELRCDPISGHTALYWYRQSLGQGLEFLIYFQGNSAPDKSGLPSDRFSAERTGGSVSTLTIQRTQQEDSAVYLCASSLGQAWTDTQYFGPGTRLTVL.

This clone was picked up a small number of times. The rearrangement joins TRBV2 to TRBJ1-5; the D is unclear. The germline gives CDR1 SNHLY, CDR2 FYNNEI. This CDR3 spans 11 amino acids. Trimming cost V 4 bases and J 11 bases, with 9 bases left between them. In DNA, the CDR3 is TGTGCCAGCAGTGGGGGTCGAGCCCAGCATTTT. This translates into CASSGGRAQHF. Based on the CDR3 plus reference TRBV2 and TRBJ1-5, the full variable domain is EPEVTQTPSHQVTQMGQEVILRCVPISNHLYFYWYRQILGQKVEFLVSFYNNEISEKSEIFDDQFSVERPDGSNFTLKIRSTKLEDSAMYFCASSGGRAQHFGDGTRLSIL.

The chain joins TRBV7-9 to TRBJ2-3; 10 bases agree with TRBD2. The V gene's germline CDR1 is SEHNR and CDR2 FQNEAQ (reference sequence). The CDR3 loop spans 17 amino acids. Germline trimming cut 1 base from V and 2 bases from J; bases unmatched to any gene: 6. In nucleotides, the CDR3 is TGTGCCAGCAGCTTAGGTGCGACTAGCGGGCACACAGATACGCAGTATTTT. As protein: CASSLGATSGHTDTQYF.

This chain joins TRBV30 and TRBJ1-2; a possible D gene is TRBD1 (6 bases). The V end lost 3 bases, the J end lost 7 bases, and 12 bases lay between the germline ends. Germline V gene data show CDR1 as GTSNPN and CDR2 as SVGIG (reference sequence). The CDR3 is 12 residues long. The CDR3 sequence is CAWRVGGGGYTF. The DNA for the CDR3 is TGTGCCTGGAGGGTAGGAGGGGGTGGCTACACCTTC.

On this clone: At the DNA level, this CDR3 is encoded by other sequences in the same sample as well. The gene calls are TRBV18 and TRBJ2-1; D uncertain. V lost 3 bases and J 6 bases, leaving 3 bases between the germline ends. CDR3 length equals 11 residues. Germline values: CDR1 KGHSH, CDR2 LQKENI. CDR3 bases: TGTGCCAGCTCACCTAGCAATGAGCAGTTCTTC. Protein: CASSPSNEQFF.

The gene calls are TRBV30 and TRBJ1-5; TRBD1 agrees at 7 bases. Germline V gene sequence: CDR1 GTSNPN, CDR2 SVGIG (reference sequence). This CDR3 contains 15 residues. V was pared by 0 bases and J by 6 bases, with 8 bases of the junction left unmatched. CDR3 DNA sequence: TGTGCCTGGAGTGTCCCAGGGGGTTTCGTTCAGCCCCAGCATTTT. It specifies CAWSVPGGFVQPQHF.

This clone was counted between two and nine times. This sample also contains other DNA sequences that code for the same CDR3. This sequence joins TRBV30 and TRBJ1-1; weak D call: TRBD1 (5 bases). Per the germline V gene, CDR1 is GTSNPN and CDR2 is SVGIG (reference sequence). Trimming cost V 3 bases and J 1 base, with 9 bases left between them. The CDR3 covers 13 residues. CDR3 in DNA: TGTGCCTGGAGAGGCCAGGGGAACACTGAAGCTTTCTTT. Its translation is CAWRGQGNTEAFF.

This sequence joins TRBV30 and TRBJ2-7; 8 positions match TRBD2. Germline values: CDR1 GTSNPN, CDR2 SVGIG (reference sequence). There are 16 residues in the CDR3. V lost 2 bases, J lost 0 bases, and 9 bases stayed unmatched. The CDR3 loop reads CAWSLAGTRRSYEQYF. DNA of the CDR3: TGTGCCTGGAGTTTAGCGGGAACCCGGCGCTCCTACGAGCAGTACTTC.

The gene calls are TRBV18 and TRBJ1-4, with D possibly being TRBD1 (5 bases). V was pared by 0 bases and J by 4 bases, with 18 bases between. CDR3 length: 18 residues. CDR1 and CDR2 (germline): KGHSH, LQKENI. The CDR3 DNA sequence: TGTGCCAGCTCACCACCTTTGTGGGGCCTAAAGCATAATGAAAAACTGTTTTTT. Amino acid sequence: CASSPPLWGLKHNEKLFF.

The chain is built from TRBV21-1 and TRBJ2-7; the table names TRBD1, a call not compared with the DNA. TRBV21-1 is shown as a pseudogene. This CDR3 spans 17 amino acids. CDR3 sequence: CASSKVQVRTGAYEQYF. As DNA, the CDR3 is TGTGCCAGCAGCAAAGTTCAAGTCCGGACAGGGGCCTACGAGCAGTACTTC.